This entry lists 4 T cell receptor beta chains sequenced from one sample in a study of blood T cell repertoires in COVID-19. Sequencing used immunoSEQ multiplex PCR; TCRdb keeps in-frame clones, though not all of them. The table includes over 200,000 clones, approximately 80% detected once. Material: peripheral blood. The receptors derive from a man in his forties with acute or convalescent COVID-19.

This chain joins TRBV29-1 and TRBJ1-5, with 7 bases that match TRBD1. The CDR3 is 13 residues long. Germline trimming cut 3 bases from V and 5 bases from J; bases unmatched to any gene: 4. Germline CDR1 reads SQVTM; CDR2 reads ANQGSEA. CDR3 coding DNA: TGCAGCGTTGAGGGGGACAGCGATCAGCCCCAGCATTTT. Translation gives CSVEGDSDQPQHF.

This chain connects TRBV7-9 to TRBJ1-3; D perhaps matches TRBD1 (5 bases). The CDR3 has 14 residues. Trimming stripped 10 bases from V and 0 bases from J, with 13 bases between. CDR1 and CDR2 (germline): SEHNR, FQNEAQ (reference sequence). The CDR3 here is CATRTDTSGNTIYF. In nucleotides, the CDR3 is TGTGCCACACGAACGGACACCTCTGGAAACACCATATATTTT.

This clone was counted once. V gene TRBV6-2 or TRBV6-3 combines with J gene TRBJ2-2; 10 nucleotides align to TRBD1. The CDR3 has 15 amino acids. Germline trimming cut 6 bases from V and 2 bases from J; bases unmatched to any gene: 3. Germline-derived CDR1 and CDR2 are MNHEY and SVGEGT. CDR3 residues: CASSWTGGNTGELFF. For the CDR3, the DNA is TGTGCCAGCAGCTGGACAGGGGGAAACACCGGGGAGCTGTTTTTT.

The chain employs TRBV7-8 and TRBJ2-1; 7 bases map to TRBD2. The V gene end was trimmed by 5 bases and the J gene end by 4 bases; junction bases not matched to a gene: 11. CDR1 is SGHVS, CDR2 FQNEAQ, per germline. The CDR3 has 16 amino acids. The CDR3 nucleotides are TGTGCCAGCAGCACCTTGAACGCGGGAGTTTACAATGAGCAGTTCTTC. It encodes CASSTLNAGVYNEQFF.